What follows are 12 T cell receptor beta chains derived from one specimen sequenced in a study of blood T cell repertoires in COVID-19. Produced via immunoSEQ multiplex PCR; TCRdb's table is partial and in-frame only. Of about 240,000 clones listed, about four fifths were seen once; the top ten hold roughly 3.2%. Sequencing was done on a sample of peripheral blood. The receptors originated from a woman aged 18-29 years with acute or convalescent COVID-19.

The rearrangement links TRBV10-2 to TRBJ1-2; D is uncertain. The CDR3 spans 17 residues. Germline values: CDR1 WSHSY, CDR2 SAAADI. V was shortened by 2 bases and J by 0 bases, with 16 bases between the two germline ends. The chain's CDR3 is CASSEMAGLGANYGYTF. As DNA, the CDR3 is TGCGCCAGCAGTGAGATGGCAGGACTAGGAGCTAACTATGGCTACACCTTC.

V and J are TRBV4-3 and TRBJ2-1; the D gene is possibly TRBD2 (5 bases). Germline V gene lookup returns CDR1 LGHNA and CDR2 YSLEER. V was trimmed by 0 bases and J by 7 bases, leaving 19 bases between them. The CDR3 is made up of 17 amino acids. The CDR3 spells CASSQDSPLAFTNEQFF. CDR3 DNA: TGCGCCAGCAGCCAAGATTCCCCCTTAGCGTTTACTAATGAGCAGTTCTTC.

The gene calls are TRBV6-1 and TRBJ2-2, with TRBD2 matching over 9 bases. The V and J ends lost 2 bases and 7 bases, in that order; junction bases with no gene match: 14. The CDR3 totals 18 residues. CDR1 is MNHNS and CDR2 is SASEGT in the germline V gene. The CDR3 nucleotides read TGTGCCAGCAGTGAACTAGCGGGGCCCATAAAGTCCAGCGGGGAGCTGTTTTTT. Its translation is CASSELAGPIKSSGELFF.

The rearrangement links TRBV4-3 to TRBJ2-7, with 12 bases aligning to TRBD2. The V gene end was trimmed by 3 bases and the J gene end by 7 bases; junction bases not matched to a gene: 13. The germline CDR1 and CDR2 sequences are LGHNA and YSLEER. There are 17 residues in the CDR3. CDR3 sequence: CASSQFSGTSGFWEQYF. The CDR3 coding sequence is TGCGCCAGCAGCCAGTTCTCCGGGACTAGCGGGTTTTGGGAGCAGTACTTC.

Turning to this clone: Other DNA variants within this sample encode the same CDR3. The chain joins TRBV29-1 to TRBJ2-7; maybe TRBD1 (6 bases). The V gene lost 5 bases and the J gene lost 4 bases, with 12 bases spanning the gap. Germline CDR1 and CDR2: SQVTM and ANQGSEA. The CDR3 has 12 residues. The DNA for the CDR3 is TGCAGCGTTCGGAGAGGGGGTTACGAGCAGTACTTC. Translation gives CSVRRGGYEQYF.

The chain couples TRBV19 to TRBJ2-3; 9 bases are shared with TRBD1. The CDR3 runs 15 residues. Per the germline V gene, CDR1 is LNHDA and CDR2 is SQIVND (reference sequence). Trimming at V came to 6 bases and at J to 2 bases, leaving 6 bases not matched to a gene. DNA for the CDR3: TGTGCCAGTAGCCAGGGACAGGGCGACACAGATACGCAGTATTTT. Translation gives CASSQGQGDTDTQYF.

The gene calls are TRBV2 and TRBJ2-7; possibly TRBD1 for D (6 bases). Trimming took off 4 bases at V and 6 bases at J, with 10 bases between the two ends. Germline V gene data show CDR1 as SNHLY and CDR2 as FYNNEI. This CDR3 has 12 amino acids. CDR3 residues: CASSAQGREQYF. CDR3 DNA sequence: TGTGCCAGCAGTGCGCAGGGGCGCGAGCAGTACTTC.

The chain couples TRBV7-9 to TRBJ2-1; no clear D gene. This CDR3 contains 13 residues. V was shortened by 4 bases and J by 0 bases, with 4 bases between the two germline ends. Germline loops: CDR1 SEHNR, CDR2 FQNEAQ (reference sequence). CDR3 protein: CASSSYSYNEQFF. CDR3 bases: TGTGCCAGCAGCTCTTACTCCTACAATGAGCAGTTCTTC.

The chain couples TRBV21-1 to TRBJ2-7; the table names TRBD2, a call not compared with the DNA. TRBV21-1 corresponds to a pseudogene. The length of the CDR3 is 14 residues. As DNA, the CDR3 is TGTGCCAGCTCCCGTGGCGGGAGCTCCTACGAGCAGTACTTC. Its protein is CASSRGGSSYEQYF.

J is TRBJ1-2 and V is TRBV15; no reliable D call. V was shortened by 0 bases and J by 6 bases, with 8 bases between the two germline ends. This CDR3 is built from 13 residues. CDR1 and CDR2 from the germline V gene are LNHNV and YYDKDF (reference sequence). This CDR3 reads CATSREEGDGYTF. DNA of the CDR3: TGTGCCACCAGCAGAGAGGAGGGCGATGGCTACACCTTC.

The V call is TRBV28, the J call TRBJ1-1; TRBD1 might be the D (6 bases). CDR1 and CDR2 from the germline V gene are MDHEN and SYDVKM. The germline V and J ends were trimmed by 6 bases and 4 bases, with 15 bases remaining between them. CDR3 size: 14 residues. This CDR3 is CASSPRGGSTEAFF. In nucleotides, the CDR3 is TGTGCCAGCAGCCCCCGGGGGGGCAGCACTGAAGCTTTCTTT.

V usage is TRBV4-3 and J usage is TRBJ1-4, with TRBD1 identical over 11 bases. Unmatched junction bases numbered 11, after V lost 4 bases and J lost 10 bases. Germline V lookup: CDR1 LGHNA, CDR2 YSLEER. The CDR3 is 16 amino acids. The CDR3 reads CASSRDRGAIGGKLFF. CDR3 bases: TGCGCCAGCAGCCGGGACAGGGGGGCGATCGGTGGAAAACTGTTTTTT.